These 32 T cell receptor beta chains were sequenced from one sample in a study of cytomegalovirus exposure and HLA in healthy donors. The PCR used 60 Vbeta and 13 Jbeta primers. The method was immunoSEQ multiplex PCR; TCRdb's version includes in-frame clones alone and lacks a portion of them. The sample includes about 130,000 clones, 70% to 80% seen only once; the top ten take approximately 2.6%. The sample comprised PBMCs. These receptors came from a human donor in good health.

The rearrangement joins TRBV2 to TRBJ2-7; possible D gene TRBD2, 6 bases. The CDR3 covers 12 residues. V gave up 5 bases and J gave up 3 bases, with 8 bases separating them. Germline CDR1 reads SNHLY; CDR2 reads FYNNEI. CDR3 DNA sequence: TGTGCCAGCAGTCGGGGGTTCTACGAGCAGTACTTC. Its protein is CASSRGFYEQYF.

The rearrangement joins TRBV29-1 to TRBJ1-3; 7 bases align to TRBD1. In germline, CDR1 is SQVTM, CDR2 ANQGSEA. With 3 bases clipped from V and 9 bases from J, the junction kept 14 bases outside the gene matches. This CDR3 region has 15 residues. The CDR3 sequence is CSVEILAGGGVTIYF. Here the CDR3 DNA reads TGCAGCGTTGAGATCCTCGCAGGGGGTGGGGTCACCATATATTTT.

The chain combines TRBV30 with TRBJ2-7, with a tentative D call TRBD1 (5 bases). The V end was cut by 4 bases, the J end by 3 bases, with 7 bases between. The CDR3 extends over 11 amino acids. Germline CDR1 GTSNPN, CDR2 SVGIG (reference sequence). CDR3 loop: CAWKTDYEQYF. The CDR3 DNA follows: TGTGCCTGGAAGACAGACTACGAGCAGTACTTC.

This clone came up a few times. This rearrangement joins TRBV10-3 to TRBJ1-2; 11 bases line up with TRBD1. Germline V gene sequence: CDR1 ENHRY, CDR2 SYGVKD. This CDR3 is built from 16 residues. Trimming took 3 bases from V and 7 from J; bases not matched to a gene: 10. CDR3 sequence reads: CAISDKGQGGRLGYTF. The CDR3 DNA follows: TGTGCCATCAGTGATAAGGGACAGGGGGGCCGGCTTGGCTACACCTTC.

The chain joins TRBV30 to TRBJ1-1, with TRBD1 matching 9 bases. The trim removed 3 bases at V and 4 bases at J, leaving 15 bases unmatched. The germline gives CDR1 GTSNPN, CDR2 SVGIG (reference sequence). There are 17 residues in the CDR3. In DNA, the CDR3 is TGTGCCTGGAGCGCAGGACAGGGGAGATTTCTTACCACTGAAGCTTTCTTT. Amino acids: CAWSAGQGRFLTTEAFF.

CDR3 nucleotide sequence: TGTGCCAGCAGAGACCCCGGGACTACCAAAAACATTCAGTACTTC. It specifies CASRDPGTTKNIQYF. The chain links TRBV6-1 to TRBJ2-4, with 7 bases lining up with TRBD2. V was clipped by 6 bases and J by 2 bases; unmatched bases: 7. The germline V gene encodes CDR1 MNHNS and CDR2 SASEGT. CDR3 length: 15 residues.

The chain couples TRBV6-1 to TRBJ1-1, with 10 nucleotides matching TRBD1. V trimming: 2 bases; J trimming: 3 bases; junction bases outside the gene matches: 3. Germline assignment: CDR1 MNHNS and CDR2 SASEGT. CDR3 size: 15 residues. The CDR3 protein is CASSEIGQGDTEAFF. The CDR3 DNA is TGTGCCAGCAGTGAAATCGGACAGGGGGACACTGAAGCTTTCTTT.

The V call is TRBV5-4, the J call TRBJ2-1; 12 bases fit TRBD2. The CDR3 contains 16 residues. V shed 4 bases and J 9 bases; nucleotides not matched to a gene: 11. Germline values: CDR1 SGHNT, CDR2 YYREEE (reference sequence). The CDR3 DNA reads as TGTGCCAGCAGCATCCGTCCTAGCGGGGGGGCATTTGAGCAGTTCTTC. Its protein product is CASSIRPSGGAFEQFF.

The gene calls are TRBV30 and TRBJ2-5, with D unclear. CDR3 length equals 14 residues. Trimming cost V 0 bases and J 5 bases, with 13 bases left between them. Germline CDR1 is GTSNPN and CDR2 is SVGIG (reference sequence). The CDR3 loop reads CAWSVSRHRETQYF. The CDR3 DNA reads TGTGCCTGGAGTGTATCCAGGCATCGGGAGACCCAGTACTTC. The full variable domain, with the rest looked up from reference TRBV30 and TRBJ2-5, is SQTIHQWPATLVQPVGSPLSLECTVEGTSNPNLYWYRQAAGRGLQLLFYSVGIGQISSEVPQNLSASRPQDRQFILSSKKLLLSDSGFYLCAWSVSRHRETQYFGPGTRLLVL.

The chain carries TRBV9 and TRBJ2-7; unclear D gene. The CDR3 is 14 residues long. Trimming took 0 bases from V and 0 from J, leaving 7 bases between them. The germline gives CDR1 SGDLS, CDR2 YYNGEE. CDR3 nucleotide sequence: TGTGCCAGCAGCGTAGGAACAGCCTCCTACGAGCAGTACTTC. It is translated as CASSVGTASYEQYF.

The CDR3 DNA reads TGCAGCGGTAGGGTAGGGAGGCCGAACACCGGGGAGCTGTTTTTT. As protein: CSGRVGRPNTGELFF. V gene TRBV29-1 combines with J gene TRBJ2-2; TRBD2 might be the D (6 bases). Germline V gene sequence: CDR1 SQVTM, CDR2 ANQGSEA. The V end was cut by 7 bases, the J end by 0 bases, with 15 bases between. The CDR3 loop spans 15 amino acids.

The rearrangement links TRBV18 to TRBJ1-2; weak D call: TRBD1 (6 bases). This CDR3 has 15 amino acids. V lost 6 bases to trimming and J lost 0 bases, with 14 bases between them. Germline CDR1 reads KGHSH; CDR2 reads LQKENI. The CDR3 DNA reads as TGTGCCAGCTCCCCGGACAGCCTACCTAACTATGGCTACACCTTC. It encodes CASSPDSLPNYGYTF.

The chain is built from TRBV10-1 and TRBJ2-3; 13 bases are a match to TRBD2. V was pared by 8 bases and J by 2 bases, with 10 bases of the junction left unmatched. CDR3 length: 17 residues. Germline CDR1 reads WNHNN; CDR2 reads SYGVQD (reference sequence). The CDR3 bases are TGCGCCAGCCCCGGACTAGCGGGAGCTCTTGACACAGATACGCAGTATTTT. This gives the protein CASPGLAGALDTDTQYF.

This chain uses TRBV5-6 with TRBJ1-1; 8 bases map to TRBD1. Germline V lookup: CDR1 SGHDT, CDR2 YYEEEE. CDR3 length: 15 amino acids. After removal of 4 bases from V and 4 bases from J, the junction contained 9 bases not matched to a gene. The CDR3 reads CASSANQGASTEAFF. CDR3 sequence (DNA): TGTGCCAGCAGCGCCAATCAGGGGGCGAGCACTGAAGCTTTCTTT.

This clone was observed once. The rearrangement links TRBV18 to TRBJ1-3; TRBD1 aligns across 12 bases. V lost 3 bases to trimming and J lost 3 bases; unmatched junction nucleotides: 9. CDR3 length: 18 amino acids. The V gene's germline CDR1 is KGHSH and CDR2 LQKENI. CDR3 sequence (DNA): TGTGCCAGCTCACCCAGGGACAGGGGGCAGAATGTTGGAAACACCATATATTTT. Amino acids: CASSPRDRGQNVGNTIYF.

This clone was seen once. This chain uses TRBV7-2 with TRBJ2-3; the match to TRBD2 covers 11 bases. The trim removed 1 base at V and 9 bases at J, leaving 15 bases unmatched. Germline assignment: CDR1 SGHTA and CDR2 FQGNSA. The CDR3 covers 18 residues. CDR3 sequence: CASSLDTSGSGLRGTQYF. As DNA, the CDR3 is TGTGCCAGCAGCTTAGATACTAGCGGGAGCGGTCTTAGGGGCACGCAGTATTTT.

This clone showed up just a few times. V is TRBV7-2 and J is TRBJ2-3; D is perhaps TRBD2 (5 bases). The CDR3 totals 14 residues. Trimming took 5 bases from V and 6 from J, leaving 15 bases between them. Germline CDR1 and CDR2: SGHTA and FQGNSA. CDR3 loop: CASSAIATLDTQYF. CDR3 DNA: TGTGCCAGCAGCGCAATAGCGACTCTTGATACGCAGTATTTT.

The chain joins TRBV28 to TRBJ1-2, with TRBD1 identical over 7 bases. V lost 2 bases, J lost 7 bases, and 4 bases stayed unmatched. Germline assignment: CDR1 MDHEN and CDR2 SYDVKM. CDR3 size: 13 residues. The CDR3 sequence is CASSLADRFGYTF. CDR3 DNA sequence: TGTGCCAGCAGTTTAGCGGACAGGTTTGGCTACACCTTC.

Concerning this clone: The sample has other DNA sequences that encode this CDR3 too. The chain employs TRBV2 and TRBJ2-7; the match to TRBD2 covers 7 bases. The V and J ends lost 3 bases and 3 bases, in that order; junction bases with no gene match: 11. Germline V gene sequence: CDR1 SNHLY, CDR2 FYNNEI. The CDR3 has 16 amino acids. CDR3 loop: CASSEGWAGAYYEQYF. The CDR3 DNA reads as TGTGCCAGCAGTGAGGGTTGGGCGGGAGCCTACTACGAGCAGTACTTC. The full variable domain, in which reference TRBV2 and TRBJ2-7 provide the parts outside the CDR3, is EPEVTQTPSHQVTQMGQEVILRCVPISNHLYFYWYRQILGQKVEFLVSFYNNEISEKSEIFDDQFSVERPDGSNFTLKIRSTKLEDSAMYFCASSEGWAGAYYEQYFGPGTRLTVT.

V gene TRBV5-1 combines with J gene TRBJ2-5; a possible D gene is TRBD1 (6 bases). The CDR3 totals 15 residues. Trimming took 4 bases from V and 2 from J, leaving 15 bases between them. Per germline, CDR1 SGHRS and CDR2 YFSETQ. CDR3 loop: CASSITGLGQETQYF. Written as DNA, the CDR3 is TGCGCCAGCAGCATTACAGGGTTGGGACAAGAGACCCAGTACTTC.

The chain is built from TRBV30 and TRBJ1-2; no reliable D call. Trimming took off 8 bases at V and 3 bases at J, with 19 bases between the two ends. Germline CDR1 and CDR2: GTSNPN and SVGIG (reference sequence). The CDR3 extends over 14 amino acids. CDR3 amino acids: CARSVPPSYYGYTF. As DNA, the CDR3 is TGTGCCCGTTCGGTCCCACCTAGCTACTATGGCTACACCTTC.

The rearrangement links TRBV5-6 to TRBJ1-1; D uncertain. Germline CDR1 is SGHDT and CDR2 is YYEEEE. V was trimmed by 4 bases and J by 4 bases, leaving 5 bases between them. This CDR3 region has 11 residues. The CDR3 here is CASSHGTEAFF. CDR3 bases: TGTGCCAGCAGCCACGGCACTGAAGCTTTCTTT.

The V and J genes are TRBV7-9 and TRBJ1-2, with 8 positions matching TRBD1. The CDR3 is made up of 13 amino acids. V shed 1 base, J shed 8 bases, and the junction held 3 bases outside the gene matches. Germline values: CDR1 SEHNR, CDR2 FQNEAQ (reference sequence). CDR3 loop: CASSLDGTGGYTF. The CDR3 DNA follows: TGTGCCAGCAGCTTAGACGGGACAGGAGGCTACACCTTC.

The chain joins TRBV11-2 to TRBJ2-2; TRBD1 agrees at 8 bases. CDR1 and CDR2 from the germline V gene are SGHAT and FQNNGV. Germline trimming cut 0 bases from V and 7 bases from J; bases unmatched to any gene: 4. The CDR3 extends over 15 amino acids. The CDR3 here is CASSLDGRGHGELFF. CDR3 bases: TGTGCCAGCAGCTTAGACGGCAGGGGGCACGGGGAGCTGTTTTTT.

The chain links TRBV27 to TRBJ2-2, with D uncertain. This CDR3 has 13 amino acids. Per germline, CDR1 MNHEY and CDR2 SMNVEV (reference sequence). V lost 2 bases and J 2 bases, leaving 3 bases between the germline ends. This chain's CDR3 is CASSLTNTGELFF. The CDR3 bases are TGTGCCAGCAGTTTAACAAACACCGGGGAGCTGTTTTTT.

This sequence joins TRBV29-1 and TRBJ1-2; 7 positions agree with TRBD1. This CDR3 spans 13 amino acids. J gave up 2 bases and V 4 bases, and 4 bases lay outside the gene matches. Germline assignment: CDR1 SQVTM and CDR2 ANQGSEA. The CDR3: CSVAGTANYGYTF. For the CDR3, the DNA is TGCAGCGTTGCCGGGACAGCAAACTATGGCTACACCTTC. The variable domain in full, with the rest retrieved from reference TRBV29-1 and TRBJ1-2, is SAVISQKPSRDICQRGTSLTIQCQVDSQVTMMFWYRQQPGQSLTLIATANQGSEATYESGFVIDKFPISRPNLTFSTLTVSNMSPEDSSIYLCSVAGTANYGYTFGSGTRLTVV.

The chain links TRBV19 to TRBJ1-1; 8 bases are a match to TRBD1. Germline V gene data show CDR1 as LNHDA and CDR2 as SQIVND (reference sequence). V lost 3 bases to trimming and J lost 5 bases; unmatched junction nucleotides: 5. The CDR3 length is 14 residues. In DNA, the CDR3 is TGTGCCAGTAGTATGTCACAGGGGGGTACTGAAGCTTTCTTT. This sequence encodes CASSMSQGGTEAFF. Filled out from reference TRBV19 and TRBJ1-1, the complete variable domain reads DGGITQSPKYLFRKEGQNVTLSCEQNLNHDAMYWYRQDPGQGLRLIYYSQIVNDFQKGDIAEGYSVSREKKESFPLTVTSAQKNPTAFYLCASSMSQGGTEAFFGQGTRLTVV.

The chain combines TRBV2 with TRBJ2-1; 14 positions agree with TRBD2. The CDR3 runs 18 residues. The trim removed 6 bases at V and 0 bases at J, leaving 7 bases unmatched. The germline V gene has CDR1 SNHLY and CDR2 FYNNEI. The CDR3: CASSRLAGGFRSYNEQFF. Here the CDR3 DNA reads TGTGCCAGCAGCCGACTAGCGGGGGGGTTTCGCTCCTACAATGAGCAGTTCTTC.

The J gene is TRBJ2-7, the V gene TRBV5-4, with D possibly TRBD2 on 5 matching bases. V lost 5 bases and J lost 1, with 13 bases in between. Germline values: CDR1 SGHNT, CDR2 YYREEE (reference sequence). The CDR3 totals 14 residues. CDR3 bases: TGTGCCAGCAGAAACGGGGTACTATCCTACGAGCAGTACTTC. Its protein is CASRNGVLSYEQYF.

This clone was seen a few times. The chain employs TRBV6-5 and TRBJ1-1; TRBD1 might be the D (5 bases). Trimming pared 4 bases from V and 3 bases from J, leaving 9 bases between. Germline CDR1 MNHEY, CDR2 SVGAGI. This CDR3 is built from 13 residues. The CDR3 is CASSWRGDTEAFF. CDR3 nucleotide sequence: TGTGCCAGCAGTTGGAGGGGAGACACTGAAGCTTTCTTT.

This clone was detected only a few times. The CDR3 protein is CSVLVAGGRYNEQFF. The CDR3 bases are TGCAGCGTGCTCGTGGCGGGGGGCCGGTACAATGAGCAGTTCTTC. This chain uses TRBV29-1 with TRBJ2-1; 8 positions match TRBD2. The trim removed 6 bases at V and 4 bases at J, leaving 11 bases unmatched. Germline-derived CDR1 and CDR2 are SQVTM and ANQGSEA. There are 15 residues in the CDR3.

This sequence joins TRBV18 and TRBJ2-3, with 7 bases identical to TRBD1. This CDR3 has 16 residues. Per the germline V gene, CDR1 is KGHSH and CDR2 is LQKENI. V shed 3 bases and J 2 bases; nucleotides not matched to a gene: 8. DNA for the CDR3: TGTGCCAGCTCACCTCTCGGGACAGCTCTCACAGATACGCAGTATTTT. Its translation is CASSPLGTALTDTQYF.